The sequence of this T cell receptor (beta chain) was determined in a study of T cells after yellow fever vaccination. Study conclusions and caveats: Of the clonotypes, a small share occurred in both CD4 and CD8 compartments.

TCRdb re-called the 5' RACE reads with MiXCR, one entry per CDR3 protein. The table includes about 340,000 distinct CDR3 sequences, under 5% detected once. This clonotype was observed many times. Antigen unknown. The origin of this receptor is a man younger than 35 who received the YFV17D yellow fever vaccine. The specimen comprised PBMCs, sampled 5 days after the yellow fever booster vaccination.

Here the CDR3 reads CASSLPRQEAISGANVLTF. The CDR3 region has the DNA TGCGCCAGCAGCTTACCTCGACAGGAAGCGATCTCTGGGGCCAACGTCCTGACTTTC. The chain employs TRBV5-1 and TRBJ2-6, with a tentative D call TRBD1 (6 bases). The CDR3 extends over 19 amino acids. V was trimmed by 2 bases and J by 0 bases, leaving 18 bases between them. The V gene's germline CDR1 is SGHRS and CDR2 YFSETQ.